The clone carrying this TCR beta chain has only a few counts. Germline V gene data show CDR1 as SGHRS and CDR2 as YFSETQ. This CDR3 is 15 amino acids long. After removal of 5 bases from V and 2 bases from J, the junction contained 6 bases not matched to a gene. This specimen comes from a study of blood T cell repertoires in COVID-19. Overall study: The origin of the acute and convalescent COVID-19 samples was the United States, Italy and Spain. T cells, B-cell-depleted T cells, or PBMCs supplied cDNA or gDNA.

Sequencing was performed with immunoSEQ multiplex PCR; in TCRdb, only in-frame clones are kept and a portion is missing. The table shows approximately 330,000 clones, with roughly 89% occurring only once. Sample: peripheral blood. This sequence was found in a man aged 25 to 45 with COVID-19, enrolled during active disease. The chain uses TRBV5-1 and TRBJ2-7; 11 nucleotides line up with TRBD2. Here the CDR3 reads CASRELAGETYEQYF. The CDR3 nucleotides are TGCGCCAGCAGGGAACTAGCGGGAGAAACCTACGAGCAGTACTTC.